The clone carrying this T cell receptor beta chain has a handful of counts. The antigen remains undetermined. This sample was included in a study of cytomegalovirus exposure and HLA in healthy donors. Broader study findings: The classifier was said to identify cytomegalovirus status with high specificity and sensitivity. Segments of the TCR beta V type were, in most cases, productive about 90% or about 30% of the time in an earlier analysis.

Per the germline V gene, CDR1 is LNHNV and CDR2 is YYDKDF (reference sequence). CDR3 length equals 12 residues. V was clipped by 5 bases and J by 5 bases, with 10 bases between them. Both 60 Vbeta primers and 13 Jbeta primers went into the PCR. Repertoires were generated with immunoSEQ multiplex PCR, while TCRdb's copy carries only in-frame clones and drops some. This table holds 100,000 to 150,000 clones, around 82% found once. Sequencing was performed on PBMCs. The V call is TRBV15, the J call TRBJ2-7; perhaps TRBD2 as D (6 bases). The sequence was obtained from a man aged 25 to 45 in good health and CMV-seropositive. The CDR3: CATSEASDEQYF. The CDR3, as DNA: TGTGCCACCAGCGAAGCTAGCGACGAGCAGTACTTC.